This TCR beta chain was recovered during a study of blood T cell repertoires in COVID-19. As for the study in general: Sources were T cells, B-cell-depleted T cells, or PBMCs; the material itself was cDNA or gDNA.

V gave up 3 bases and J gave up 2 bases; unmatched junction bases: 7. Germline-derived CDR1 and CDR2 are SGDLS and YYNGEE. The CDR3 is made up of 16 amino acids. Generated by immunoSEQ multiplex PCR, the TCRdb table keeps only in-frame clones and is missing some. The data show approximately 120,000 clones, with about 89% seen just once and about 18% held by the top ten. The sample consisted of peripheral blood. The chain links TRBV9 to TRBJ2-2; the match to TRBD1 covers 7 bases. This clonotype was sampled from a human donor with acute or convalescent COVID-19. The donor label of this sample is uncertain. The CDR3 reads CASSARQGRNTGELFF. CDR3 nucleotide sequence: TGTGCCAGCAGCGCCAGACAGGGAAGAAACACCGGGGAGCTGTTTTTT.